The next 11 T cell receptor beta chains were all read from a single sample in a study of cytomegalovirus exposure and HLA in healthy donors (dated by TCRdb to between 2016 and 2019). The library was prepared using the immunoSEQ multiplex PCR assay. A mixture of 60 forward primers for TCR Vbeta segments and 13 reverse primers for TCR Jbeta segments was used in the multiplex PCR. This is the immuneACCESS table as TCRdb keeps it, with only in-frame sequences that have V and J called. A part of the clones is gone; compared with another copy, unresolved V genes explain less than half, and the rest is unexplained. The sample includes roughly 140,000 clones, with over 60% observed a single time. The ten largest make up about 2% of the sample. Sample: PBMCs. Receptor source: a woman aged 35 to 49 in good health and CMV-seronegative.

V gene TRBV5-1 combines with J gene TRBJ1-1; 7 nucleotides agree with TRBD1. After removal of 0 bases from V and 3 bases from J, the junction contained 8 bases not matched to a gene. CDR1 and CDR2 (germline): SGHRS, YFSETQ. CDR3 length: 16 amino acids. DNA of the CDR3: TGCGCCAGCAGCTTGGAAGGGGGCGCGAGATACACTGAAGCTTTCTTT. Amino acids: CASSLEGGARYTEAFF.

The chain has TRBV19 and TRBJ2-5; perhaps TRBD2 as D (5 bases). V lost 4 bases and J 5 bases, leaving 17 bases between the germline ends. Per the germline V gene, CDR1 is LNHDA and CDR2 is SQIVND (reference sequence). The CDR3 has 15 residues. CDR3 in amino acids: CASSTQGGGWETQYF. CDR3 coding DNA: TGTGCCAGTAGTACGCAAGGTGGAGGTTGGGAGACCCAGTACTTC. The variable domain in full, with the rest retrieved from reference TRBV19 and TRBJ2-5, is DGGITQSPKYLFRKEGQNVTLSCEQNLNHDAMYWYRQDPGQGLRLIYYSQIVNDFQKGDIAEGYSVSREKKESFPLTVTSAQKNPTAFYLCASSTQGGGWETQYFGPGTRLLVL.

The chain carries TRBV30 and TRBJ1-5, with D uncertain. Deletions cut 0 bases from V and 5 bases from J, with 8 bases between. Per the germline V gene, CDR1 is GTSNPN and CDR2 is SVGIG (reference sequence). The CDR3 sequence is 13 residues long. CDR3: CAWSVTGHQPQHF. In nucleotides, the CDR3 is TGTGCCTGGAGTGTAACGGGTCATCAGCCCCAGCATTTT.

This clone was counted once. The V call is TRBV27, the J call TRBJ2-7; 9 bases are shared with TRBD2. The CDR3 is 16 amino acids. Germline V CDR1 and CDR2: MNHEY, SMNVEV (reference sequence). The ends lost 6 bases at V and 0 bases at J; junction bases unmatched: 9. The CDR3 reads CASSPSWTSASYEQYF. CDR3 nucleotide sequence: TGTGCCAGCAGCCCTTCGTGGACTAGCGCCTCCTACGAGCAGTACTTC.

CDR3 in amino acids: CSAPDRGNTGELFF. The DNA for the CDR3 is TGCAGCGCCCCGGACAGGGGGAACACCGGGGAGCTGTTTTTT. The gene calls are TRBV29-1 and TRBJ2-2; TRBD1 matches at 9 bases. Germline CDR1 SQVTM, CDR2 ANQGSEA. Losses at the gene ends were 7 bases for V and 1 base for J; bases not matched to a gene: 4. CDR3 length: 14 amino acids.

The genes are TRBV5-8 and TRBJ2-7; the D gene is possibly TRBD2 (5 bases). The germline gives CDR1 SGHTS, CDR2 YDEGEE. The CDR3 has 13 residues. V lost 0 bases, J lost 4 bases, and 8 bases lay in between. CDR3 loop: CASSLVGEYEQYF. The CDR3 DNA is TGTGCCAGCAGCTTGGTGGGAGAATACGAGCAGTACTTC.

This clone was observed a few times. The chain uses TRBV4-1 and TRBJ1-2; D not certain. CDR1 MGHRA and CDR2 YSYEKL come from the germline V gene. V dropped 1 base and J dropped 6 bases, with 9 bases sitting between them. CDR3 length: 13 amino acids. Here the CDR3 reads CASSQALGNGYTF. As DNA, the CDR3 is TGCGCCAGCAGCCAAGCCCTCGGGAATGGCTACACCTTC.

This clone was recorded once. The chain combines TRBV28 with TRBJ1-5; D is possibly TRBD1 (5 bases). V was cut by 2 bases and J by 7 bases, with 12 bases left in between. Germline-derived CDR1 and CDR2 are MDHEN and SYDVKM. The CDR3 is 14 residues long. The CDR3 nucleotides are TGTGCCAGCAGTTTAGGGCAGGGTAAACAGCCCCAGCATTTT. Residues: CASSLGQGKQPQHF.

The chain combines TRBV7-9 with TRBJ2-3; no clear D gene. The CDR3 loop spans 12 amino acids. Germline V lookup: CDR1 SEHNR, CDR2 FQNEAQ (reference sequence). The germline V and J ends were trimmed by 8 bases and 2 bases, with 8 bases remaining between them. CDR3 DNA sequence: TGTGCCAGCTTTTCTAACACAGATACGCAGTATTTT. This gives the protein CASFSNTDTQYF.

This clone occurred a few times. The chain employs TRBV4-1 and TRBJ1-4; D is unresolved. CDR1 is MGHRA, CDR2 YSYEKL, per germline. The CDR3 has 15 residues. The V end was cut by 3 bases, the J end by 4 bases, with 12 bases between. The CDR3 spells CASSHAGRFNEKLFF. The CDR3 bases are TGCGCCAGCAGCCACGCAGGCAGGTTTAATGAAAAACTGTTTTTT.

The V call is TRBV2, the J call TRBJ2-7; perhaps TRBD1 as D (5 bases). The CDR3 is 18 amino acids. V was clipped by 6 bases and J by 7 bases, with 31 bases between them. Germline V gene lookup returns CDR1 SNHLY and CDR2 FYNNEI. CDR3 in amino acids: CASRALQGSMNDMREQYF. For the CDR3, the DNA is TGTGCCAGCAGAGCTCTGCAGGGTTCCATGAACGATATGAGGGAGCAGTACTTC.